Listed here are 13 T cell receptor beta chains from one sample, sequenced in a study of vaccination and CD4 T cells after COVID-19. No cognate antigen is known for these TCRs. Sequencing of the DNA from cultured CD4+ T cells was carried out with the Oncomine TCR Beta short-read assay. TCRdb recomputed calls from the PCR reads with MiXCR, one row per CDR3 protein. This sample has under 6,500 distinct CDR3 sequences, with about 41% found just once. Treatment indicated: roughly nine-day PBMC culture with coronavirus spike peptide pools or control peptides (ViraFEST assay). Harvesting of the unexposed donor's CD4+ T cells predated the COVID-19 pandemic (2011-2018). The sample was CD4+ T cells from blood, cultured in vitro. Receptors originate from a human donor in good health.

The V call is TRBV7-3, the J call TRBJ2-6; 8 bases map to TRBD2. Germline V CDR1 and CDR2: SGHTA, FQGTGA. The CDR3 is 16 residues long. The V and J ends lost 5 bases and 3 bases, in that order; junction bases with no gene match: 6. The CDR3 sequence is CASSISGEFGANVLTF. In nucleotides, the CDR3 is TGTGCCAGCAGCATTAGCGGGGAATTTGGGGCCAACGTCCTGACTTTC.

This clonotype has just a few counts. The chain carries TRBV20-1 and TRBJ2-5; 8 positions match TRBD2. This CDR3 spans 14 amino acids. J was trimmed by 5 bases and V by 0 bases; bases with no gene match: 5. CDR1 DFQATT and CDR2 SNEGSKA come from the germline V gene (reference sequence). The CDR3 DNA reads TGCAGTGCTAGAGATCGGGGGGGATCGGAGACCCAGTACTTC. This translates into CSARDRGGSETQYF.

The rearrangement uses TRBV6-5 and TRBJ1-5; 7 nucleotides match TRBD1. The CDR3 totals 17 residues. V dropped 2 bases and J dropped 6; count of bases not matched to a gene: 13. Germline V gives CDR1 MNHEY, CDR2 SVGAGI. CDR3 region: CASSYPTRQGYGQPQHF. The CDR3 bases are TGTGCCAGCAGTTACCCCACCCGACAGGGTTACGGTCAGCCCCAGCATTTT.

This clonotype turned up a few times. The V and J genes are TRBV6-5 and TRBJ2-7, with TRBD1 as a possible D gene (6 bases). V was shortened by 2 bases and J by 2 bases, with 19 bases between the two germline ends. The germline gives CDR1 MNHEY, CDR2 SVGAGI. CDR3 size: 17 residues. CDR3 amino acids: CASSYPLDREEAYEQYF. Written as DNA, the CDR3 is TGTGCCAGCAGTTACCCCCTGGACAGAGAGGAGGCCTACGAGCAGTACTTC.

The rearrangement links TRBV6-5 to TRBJ1-5; D gene ambiguous. CDR1 and CDR2 from the germline V gene are MNHEY and SVGAGI. With 4 bases removed from V and 4 bases from J, the gap between germline ends came to 5 bases. This CDR3 is 12 amino acids long. CDR3 sequence reads: CASSSLNQPQHF. DNA of the CDR3: TGTGCCAGCAGTTCCCTTAATCAGCCCCAGCATTTT.

The chain carries TRBV6-1 and TRBJ2-7, with TRBD2 matching 7 bases. Trimming cost V 5 bases and J 2 bases; bases outside gene matches: 6. The CDR3 has 14 amino acids. CDR1 and CDR2 from the germline V gene are MNHNS and SASEGT. For the CDR3, the DNA is TGTGCCAGCAGTAGACCCGGACTAGCCTACGAGCAGTACTTC. Amino acid sequence: CASSRPGLAYEQYF.

This clonotype was seen only a few times. The V and J genes are TRBV20-1 and TRBJ2-1; D is unclear. CDR1 and CDR2 from the germline V gene are DFQATT and SNEGSKA (reference sequence). This CDR3 spans 13 amino acids. V was cut by 2 bases and J by 9 bases, with 14 bases left in between. The CDR3 coding sequence is TGCAGTGCTAGACCGACGGAGTTTATTGAGCAGTTCTTC. It encodes CSARPTEFIEQFF.

Only a few counts were recorded for this clonotype. This chain uses TRBV20-1 with TRBJ2-3, with unresolved D. Germline CDR1 is DFQATT and CDR2 is SNEGSKA (reference sequence). CDR3 length equals 13 residues. The V gene lost 6 bases and the J gene lost 4 bases, with 14 bases spanning the gap. CDR3 protein: CSAPSSQSDTQYF. CDR3 nucleotide sequence: TGCAGTGCCCCCTCAAGTCAGTCAGATACGCAGTATTTT.

By share of the sample, this clonotype is medium-sized. The chain couples TRBV7-2 to TRBJ1-5; 7 bases agree with TRBD1. The CDR3 covers 15 residues. Germline loops: CDR1 SGHTA, CDR2 FQGNSA. After removal of 3 bases from V and 3 bases from J, the junction contained 5 bases not matched to a gene. The CDR3 DNA follows: TGTGCCAGCAGCTTCGCAGGGGGTTACAATCAGCCCCAGCATTTT. Its translation is CASSFAGGYNQPQHF.

The gene calls are TRBV14 and TRBJ1-2; D is possibly TRBD1 (5 bases). This CDR3 is 14 amino acids long. The V end was cut by 4 bases, the J end by 5 bases, with 14 bases between. The germline gives CDR1 SGHDN, CDR2 FVKESK. This chain's CDR3 is CASSLTAGGYGYTF. CDR3 in DNA: TGTGCCAGCAGCCTGACAGCCGGTGGTTATGGCTACACCTTC.

The chain carries TRBV15 and TRBJ2-2; 7 bases line up with TRBD2. The V and J ends lost 8 bases and 8 bases, in that order; junction bases with no gene match: 11. This CDR3 has 14 amino acids. The V gene's germline CDR1 is LNHNV and CDR2 YYDKDF (reference sequence). For the CDR3, the DNA is TGTGCCACCCAACGGGACCCAGCGGGGGGGGAGCTGTTTTTT. Amino acids: CATQRDPAGGELFF.

This clonotype has only one observation. This rearrangement joins TRBV12-3 or TRBV12-4 to TRBJ2-3; D might be TRBD1 (6 bases). This CDR3 comprises 13 residues. Trimming removed 3 bases from V and 10 bases from J, with 14 bases in between. The CDR3 DNA is TGTGCCAGCAGTTTTGGGGGCCGCGAGGCGCAGTATTTT. Translation gives CASSFGGREAQYF.

This clonotype has a handful of counts. The chain carries TRBV19 and TRBJ1-1; tentative D call: TRBD1 (5 bases). Germline CDR1 LNHDA, CDR2 SQIVND (reference sequence). The CDR3 spans 13 residues. The germline V and J ends were trimmed by 3 bases and 4 bases, with 9 bases remaining between them. As DNA, the CDR3 is TGTGCCAGTAGTATTGGGGGGTTCACTGAAGCTTTCTTT. Its protein is CASSIGGFTEAFF.